Presented here are 25 T cell receptor beta chains from one specimen sequenced in a study of cytomegalovirus exposure and HLA in healthy donors. Use of 60 Vbeta and 13 Jbeta primers characterized the PCR. Some clones are missing from TCRdb's copy, which holds only in-frame ones; the method was immunoSEQ multiplex PCR. The sample shows 200,000 to 250,000 clones, around four fifths of them seen only once. The sample consisted of PBMCs. These receptors all come from a woman aged 60 to 75 in good health and CMV-seropositive.

This clone was seen only a few times. V gene TRBV5-5 combines with J gene TRBJ1-2, with unresolved D. Germline V gene sequence: CDR1 SGHKS, CDR2 YYEKEE (reference sequence). Between the trimmed V and J ends, which lost 3 bases and 5 bases, there was a span of 5 bases. The CDR3 spans 11 residues. The CDR3 DNA reads as TGTGCCAGCAGCTCCACATATGGCTACACCTTC. This translates into CASSSTYGYTF.

The chain has TRBV7-6 and TRBJ2-5, with 10 bases aligning to TRBD2. Germline V lookup: CDR1 SGHVS, CDR2 FNYEAQ. V gave up 4 bases and J gave up 2 bases; unmatched junction bases: 7. This CDR3 has 16 residues. The CDR3 DNA is TGTGCCAGCAGCTCGTATATTAGCGGGAGGCAAGAGACCCAGTACTTC. Translation: CASSSYISGRQETQYF.

The rearrangement joins TRBV7-6 to TRBJ1-2, with a weak D call TRBD1 (5 bases). This CDR3 has 13 amino acids. The V and J ends lost 4 bases and 3 bases respectively, with 9 bases between them. The V gene's germline CDR1 is SGHVS and CDR2 FNYEAQ. Here the CDR3 DNA reads TGTGCCAGCAGCTCAACAGGCTACTATGGCTACACCTTC. Protein sequence: CASSSTGYYGYTF.

The chain joins TRBV28 to TRBJ2-5; 8 nucleotides line up with TRBD2. Germline CDR1 reads MDHEN; CDR2 reads SYDVKM. This CDR3 has 14 amino acids. V lost 3 bases and J lost 5; bases outside the gene matches: 5. The CDR3 coding sequence is TGTGCCAGCAGTTTGGCGGGGGGCCTGGAGACCCAGTACTTC. Its protein is CASSLAGGLETQYF. The full variable domain, rest sourced from reference TRBV28 and TRBJ2-5, is DVKVTQSSRYLVKRTGEKVFLECVQDMDHENMFWYRQDPGLGLRLIYFSYDVKMKEKGDIPEGYSVSREKKERFSLILESASTNQTSMYLCASSLAGGLETQYFGPGTRLLVL.

The chain carries TRBV19 and TRBJ1-1, with 8 positions matching TRBD1. The length of the CDR3 is 14 residues. V gave up 5 bases and J gave up 11 bases; unmatched junction bases: 13. Germline CDR1 is LNHDA and CDR2 is SQIVND (reference sequence). The CDR3 sequence: CASSPGAGGAWAFF. The CDR3 DNA reads as TGTGCCAGTAGTCCGGGAGCAGGGGGCGCGTGGGCTTTCTTT.

V gene TRBV5-8 combines with J gene TRBJ1-2; 8 positions match TRBD1. Trimming removed 0 bases from V and 5 bases from J; junction bases left unmatched: 3. Germline V CDR1 and CDR2: SGHTS, YDEGEE. This CDR3 comprises 14 residues. CDR3 DNA: TGTGCCAGCAGCTTGGTGGACAGGGCGTATGGCTACACCTTC. It codes for CASSLVDRAYGYTF.

J is TRBJ2-5 and V is TRBV9; 10 bases map to TRBD2. The CDR3 has 16 residues. Germline V CDR1 and CDR2: SGDLS, YYNGEE. V lost 0 bases, J lost 5 bases, and 7 bases stayed unmatched. CDR3 in DNA: TGTGCCAGCAGCGTAGGGGTAGCGGGGGGCCTGGAGACCCAGTACTTC. This gives the protein CASSVGVAGGLETQYF.

The chain recombines TRBV29-1 with TRBJ2-7; 8 nucleotides align to TRBD1. Trimming cost V 6 bases and J 3 bases; bases outside gene matches: 7. CDR3 length: 13 residues. Germline V gene lookup returns CDR1 SQVTM and CDR2 ANQGSEA. The CDR3 is CSVGTGGLYEQYF. The CDR3 region has the DNA TGCAGCGTAGGGACAGGAGGACTCTACGAGCAGTACTTC.

This sequence joins TRBV7-2 and TRBJ2-7; the match to TRBD1 covers 7 bases. Trimming removed 7 bases from V and 3 bases from J; junction bases left unmatched: 6. The V gene's germline CDR1 is SGHTA and CDR2 FQGNSA. The CDR3 spans 13 residues. Here the CDR3 reads CASTRDRDYEQYF. The CDR3 bases are TGTGCCAGCACCCGAGACAGGGACTACGAGCAGTACTTC.

J is TRBJ2-6 and V is TRBV2, with TRBD1 identical over 12 bases. Losses at the gene ends were 4 bases for V and 4 bases for J; bases not matched to a gene: 11. CDR1 is SNHLY and CDR2 is FYNNEI in the germline V gene. The length of the CDR3 is 19 residues. The CDR3, as DNA: TGTGCCAGCAGTGCCCATCCGGGACAGGGGGCGCTGGGGGCCAACGTCCTGACTTTC. Translating gives CASSAHPGQGALGANVLTF. Looking up the rest from reference TRBV2 and TRBJ2-6 gives the full variable domain: EPEVTQTPSHQVTQMGQEVILRCVPISNHLYFYWYRQILGQKVEFLVSFYNNEISEKSEIFDDQFSVERPDGSNFTLKIRSTKLEDSAMYFCASSAHPGQGALGANVLTFGAGSRLTVL.

This clone was detected only once. The V call is TRBV19, the J call TRBJ1-4; 7 nucleotides line up with TRBD1. CDR3 length equals 14 residues. V trimming: 7 bases; J trimming: 8 bases; junction bases outside the gene matches: 10. Germline lookup yields CDR1 LNHDA and CDR2 SQIVND (reference sequence). CDR3 nucleotide sequence: TGTGCCAGTACCGCGCGACAGGGAACAGAAAAACTGTTTTTT. This gives the protein CASTARQGTEKLFF.

The chain joins TRBV11-2 to TRBJ1-1, with 11 bases that match TRBD1. Germline CDR1 is SGHAT and CDR2 is FQNNGV. CDR3 length equals 14 residues. The J segment lost 4 bases and the V segment lost 6 bases, leaving 4 bases of the junction unmatched. The chain's CDR3 is CASRGQGVGTEAFF. The CDR3 coding sequence is TGTGCCAGCAGGGGACAGGGGGTCGGCACTGAAGCTTTCTTT.

This clone has more than one count but fewer than ten. The V and J genes are TRBV5-1 and TRBJ2-1; 10 bases are shared with TRBD2. The CDR3 is 15 amino acids. In germline, CDR1 is SGHRS, CDR2 YFSETQ. Trimming removed 1 base from V and 8 bases from J; junction bases left unmatched: 6. The CDR3 nucleotides are TGCGCCAGCAGCTTGATCCCTAGCGGGAGCTATGAGCAGTTCTTC. Protein sequence: CASSLIPSGSYEQFF. The full variable domain, with the rest looked up from reference TRBV5-1 and TRBJ2-1, is KAGVTQTPRYLIKTRGQQVTLSCSPISGHRSVSWYQQTPGQGLQFLFEYFSETQRNKGNFPGRFSGRQFSNSRSEMNVSTLELGDSALYLCASSLIPSGSYEQFFGPGTRLTVL.

This sequence joins TRBV4-3 and TRBJ1-1; tentatively, D is TRBD1 (5 bases). Trimming removed 0 bases at V and 0 bases at J, with 17 bases between. Germline V gives CDR1 LGHNA, CDR2 YSLEER. The CDR3 is 18 amino acids. The CDR3 spells CASSQDVGSRGLNTEAFF. The CDR3 DNA follows: TGCGCCAGCAGCCAAGATGTCGGGTCGCGGGGCCTGAACACTGAAGCTTTCTTT.

This clone was found once. The rearrangement joins TRBV5-1 to TRBJ2-5; 12 bases fit TRBD2. This CDR3 has 16 amino acids. Trimming at V came to 2 bases and at J to 1 base, leaving 3 bases not matched to a gene. Germline CDR1 reads SGHRS; CDR2 reads YFSETQ. The CDR3 here is CASSFGTSGFQETQYF. CDR3 sequence (DNA): TGCGCCAGCAGCTTCGGGACTAGCGGGTTCCAAGAGACCCAGTACTTC.

This rearrangement joins TRBV29-1 to TRBJ2-5; 15 nucleotides line up with TRBD2. V dropped 6 bases and J dropped 1; count of bases not matched to a gene: 6. Germline V gives CDR1 SQVTM, CDR2 ANQGSEA. CDR3 size: 16 residues. CDR3 sequence reads: CSVPGLAGGPQETQYF. CDR3 DNA sequence: TGCAGCGTGCCGGGACTAGCGGGAGGCCCCCAAGAGACCCAGTACTTC.

The J gene is TRBJ1-1, the V gene TRBV5-1; no definite D call. Germline-derived CDR1 and CDR2 are SGHRS and YFSETQ. This CDR3 is 15 amino acids long. V gave up 4 bases and J gave up 1 base, with 14 bases separating them. The CDR3 coding sequence is TGCGCCAGCAGCCCGGCCGGGATCGAGAACACTGAAGCTTTCTTT. Residues: CASSPAGIENTEAFF. Full variable domain (rest looked up from reference TRBV5-1 and TRBJ1-1): KAGVTQTPRYLIKTRGQQVTLSCSPISGHRSVSWYQQTPGQGLQFLFEYFSETQRNKGNFPGRFSGRQFSNSRSEMNVSTLELGDSALYLCASSPAGIENTEAFFGQGTRLTVV.

The chain employs TRBV4-2 and TRBJ1-3, with 7 bases that match TRBD1. The CDR3 totals 18 residues. Germline-derived CDR1 and CDR2 are LGHNA and YNFKEQ. The V and J ends lost 3 bases and 0 bases, in that order; junction bases with no gene match: 11. The CDR3 loop reads CASSQRAGTERSGNTIYF. The CDR3 bases are TGTGCCAGCAGCCAGAGGGCCGGGACAGAGCGCTCTGGAAACACCATATATTTT.

The chain combines TRBV4-2 with TRBJ2-7; 9 nucleotides line up with TRBD1. The junction had 7 bases not matched to a gene; V was cut back by 3 bases and J by 7 bases. Germline V lookup: CDR1 LGHNA, CDR2 YNFKEQ. The length of the CDR3 is 14 residues. CDR3 in amino acids: CASSHRDRDEEQYF. The DNA of the CDR3 is TGTGCCAGCAGCCACCGGGACAGGGATGAGGAGCAGTACTTC.

The chain recombines TRBV28 with TRBJ1-2; D unresolved. V lost 6 bases to trimming and J lost 4 bases, with 15 bases between them. The germline V gene has CDR1 MDHEN and CDR2 SYDVKM. The CDR3 runs 14 residues. For the CDR3, the DNA is TGTGCCAGCAGCTCCCTTTCCATCAGCTATGGCTACACCTTC. Translating it yields CASSSLSISYGYTF.

The rearrangement links TRBV27 to TRBJ2-7; D uncertain. This CDR3 region has 13 residues. Per germline, CDR1 MNHEY and CDR2 SMNVEV (reference sequence). Trimming took off 3 bases at V and 2 bases at J, with 8 bases between the two ends. The CDR3 sequence is CASSFPETYEQYF. CDR3 DNA sequence: TGTGCCAGCAGTTTCCCAGAAACCTACGAGCAGTACTTC.

This chain links TRBV21-1 with TRBJ2-4; the DNA was not compared with TRBD2, the D call given in the table. TRBV21-1 represents a pseudogene. The length of the CDR3 is 16 residues. This CDR3 is CASSPKGLAGRDIQYF. The CDR3 bases are TGTGCCAGCAGCCCTAAGGGACTAGCGGGAAGGGACATTCAGTACTTC.

About this clone itself: Other DNA sequences from this sample encode an identical CDR3 as well. V is TRBV4-2 and J is TRBJ2-3; 11 bases line up with TRBD2. The CDR3 consists of 16 residues. Germline CDR1 reads LGHNA; CDR2 reads YNFKEQ. Trimming took 5 bases from V and 1 from J; bases not matched to a gene: 5. CDR3 loop: CASSVGLAEGTDTQYF. The CDR3 region has the DNA TGTGCCAGCAGCGTGGGACTAGCGGAAGGCACAGATACGCAGTATTTT.

The CDR3 is CASSLRGRTPVAEAFF. The CDR3 nucleotides are TGTGCCAGCAGCTTACGAGGGCGTACCCCTGTGGCTGAAGCTTTCTTT. The rearrangement links TRBV7-2 to TRBJ1-1; D unclear. Trimming removed 2 bases from V and 6 bases from J, with 19 bases in between. The CDR3 runs 16 residues. Germline CDR1 SGHTA, CDR2 FQGNSA.

The chain carries TRBV6-1 and TRBJ2-2; TRBD1 matches at 9 bases. This CDR3 region has 15 residues. J gave up 5 bases and V 6 bases, and 7 bases lay outside the gene matches. Germline CDR1 is MNHNS and CDR2 is SASEGT. CDR3 amino acids: CASSDKQGATGELFF. CDR3 DNA sequence: TGTGCCAGCAGCGATAAACAGGGGGCGACCGGGGAGCTGTTTTTT.